This entry features one T cell receptor (beta chain) sequence. Its matching antigen is unknown. This sample is part of a study of cytomegalovirus exposure and HLA in healthy donors. Whole-study findings and limits: Some V segments (TRBV6-2 and TRBV6-3 among them) were excluded as indistinguishable.

This CDR3 region has 13 residues. V gave up 6 bases and J gave up 7 bases; unmatched junction bases: 4. CDR1 is GTSNPN, CDR2 SVGIG, per germline (reference sequence). PCR amplification relied on 60 Vbeta primers (plus 13 Jbeta primers). Assay: immunoSEQ multiplex PCR; the TCRdb copy retains only in-frame clones and omits some. The sample shows under 200,000 clones, roughly 80% of them seen only once. This sequence originates from a man aged 50-60 years in good health and CMV-seronegative. The chain couples TRBV30 to TRBJ1-6; 9 bases are a match to TRBD1. The source material was PBMCs. The CDR3: CACSGQGNSPLHF. The CDR3 DNA follows: TGTGCCTGCTCGGGACAGGGAAATTCACCCCTCCACTTT. Filled out from reference TRBV30 and TRBJ1-6, the complete variable domain reads SQTIHQWPATLVQPVGSPLSLECTVEGTSNPNLYWYRQAAGRGLQLLFYSVGIGQISSEVPQNLSASRPQDRQFILSSKKLLLSDSGFYLCACSGQGNSPLHFGNGTRLTVT.